A selection of T cell receptor beta chains follows, all from one sample in a study of PD-1 blockade in mismatch repair-deficient tumors. Data came from immunoSEQ multiplex PCR; TCRdb stores just in-frame clones and leaves some out. Of about 110,000 clones in the sample, about 74% were seen once. The source material was peripheral blood, sampled 60 weeks after starting pembrolizumab. These receptors all stem from an adult with mismatch repair-deficient cancer. CDR3s include the opening cysteine and the closing phenylalanine or tryptophan. Each record gives: D gene, V gene, clone size, J gene, CDR3 protein, CDR3 DNA. D genes are given only for firm matches. Clone size is shown for a subset of rows, as once, few, many or a class of expanded clone.

-	TRBV27	-	TRBJ2-2	CASSLGGSGELFF	TGTGCCAGCAGTTTAGGAGGCTCTGGGGAGCTGTTTTTT
-	TRBV19	-	TRBJ1-1	CASSIQGLNTEAFF	TGTGCCAGTAGTATTCAGGGATTGAACACTGAAGCTTTCTTT
-	TRBV28	many	TRBJ1-2	CASRGFGLDGYTF	TGTGCCAGCAGGGGGTTTGGCCTTGATGGCTACACCTTC
-	TRBV7-2	-	TRBJ2-7	CASSFAGSSYEQYF	TGTGCCAGCAGCTTTGCGGGTTCCTCCTACGAGCAGTACTTC
TRBD2	TRBV6-1	-	TRBJ2-1	CASSGVRAGGYNEQFF	TGTGCCAGCAGTGGCGTCCGAGCGGGGGGATACAATGAGCAGTTCTTC
-	TRBV11-3	-	TRBJ2-1	CASRQGRWDEKNEQFF	TGTGCCAGCAGACAGGGTCGGTGGGACGAAAAGAATGAGCAGTTCTTC
-	TRBV2	-	TRBJ2-2	CASKPTNTGELFF	TGTGCCAGCAAGCCTACGAACACCGGGGAGCTGTTTTTT
-	TRBV9	-	TRBJ2-2	CASSVGQRGTGELFF	TGTGCCAGCAGCGTAGGGCAAAGGGGCACCGGGGAGCTGTTTTTT
-	TRBV19	-	TRBJ2-7	CASQGGENPYEQYF	TGTGCCAGTCAGGGGGGGGAGAATCCCTACGAGCAGTACTTC
TRBD2	TRBV18	few	TRBJ2-1	CASSPPGVAGGQGEQFF	TGTGCCAGCTCACCACCGGGAGTAGCGGGAGGGCAGGGTGAGCAGTTCTTC
TRBD1	TRBV27	-	TRBJ1-4	CASSLRQGARGLANEKLFF	TGTGCCAGCAGCCTCCGACAGGGGGCGCGGGGCCTCGCTAATGAAAAACTGTTTTTT
-	TRBV12-5	-	TRBJ1-2	CASASPAPGVYGYTF	TGTGCTAGTGCCTCCCCGGCGCCAGGGGTCTATGGCTACACCTTC
-	TRBV9	-	TRBJ2-6	CASSVAGGAFDSGANVLTF	TGTGCCAGCAGCGTAGCCGGCGGGGCGTTTGACTCTGGGGCCAACGTCCTGACTTTC
-	TRBV28	-	TRBJ2-6	CASRPPGANVLTF	TGTGCCAGCAGACCGCCTGGGGCCAACGTCCTGACTTTC
-	TRBV18	-	TRBJ2-3	CASLLDGTSTDTQYF	TGTGCCAGCCTGTTGGACGGGACTAGCACAGATACGCAGTATTTT
-	TRBV6-5	-	TRBJ2-1	CASSGGDNEQFF	TGTGCCAGCAGTGGCGGGGACAATGAGCAGTTCTTC
-	TRBV6-5	-	TRBJ2-5	CASSYSRAREGTQYF	TGTGCCAGCAGTTACTCGAGAGCCAGAGAGGGGACCCAGTACTTC
-	TRBV11-2	once	TRBJ2-2	CASSLIEGTGELFF	TGTGCCAGCAGCTTAATCGAGGGCACCGGGGAGCTGTTTTTT
-	TRBV11-2	-	TRBJ1-2	CASSLSAGKINYGYTF	TGTGCCAGCAGCTTATCGGCAGGGAAGATCAACTATGGCTACACCTTC
-	TRBV11-3	-	TRBJ1-1	CASSFWAENTEAFF	TGTGCCAGCAGCTTCTGGGCCGAGAACACTGAAGCTTTCTTT
-	TRBV29-1	-	TRBJ2-3	CSVARLAASTDTQYF	TGCAGCGTCGCTCGGCTAGCCGCTAGCACAGATACGCAGTATTTT
-	TRBV6-5	few	TRBJ1-2	CASGSANYGYTF	TGTGCCAGCGGCTCAGCTAACTATGGCTACACCTTC